The 11 T cell receptor beta chains reported below all come from one sample, sequenced in a study of blood T cells in healthy people across ages. A second about 7 to 11 cycle PCR used barcoded and J-beta primers. TCRdb fed the 5' RACE reads into MiXCR, producing one record per CDR3 protein. The sample includes roughly 1,500,000 distinct CDR3 sequences, 30% to 40% of them seen just once. Sequencing used blood. The receptors were sampled from a woman aged 30 to 39 in good health.

This clonotype was recorded only once. V is TRBV2 and J is TRBJ2-1, with 10 positions matching TRBD1. The germline V gene encodes CDR1 SNHLY and CDR2 FYNNEI. The V and J ends lost 2 bases and 15 bases, in that order; junction bases with no gene match: 4. The CDR3 extends over 12 amino acids. The CDR3 bases are TGTGCCAGCAGTGAAAGGGGACAGGGGCGGTTCTTC. It specifies CASSERGQGRFF.

As concerns this clonotype: Germline is not matched at one junction end, which may reflect a read error. The V and J genes are TRBV7-9 and TRBJ1-2; D might be TRBD1 (6 bases). The CDR3 extends over 14 amino acids. Per germline, CDR1 SEHNR and CDR2 FQNEAQ (reference sequence). CDR3 amino acids: CASSQAGGLYGFTF. Written as DNA, the CDR3 is TGTGCCAGCAGCCAAGCGGGGGGCTTGTATGGCTTCACCTTC.

The table lists this clonotype with a few counts. The gene calls are TRBV29-1 and TRBJ1-1, with no clear D. CDR1 is SQVTM and CDR2 is ANQGSEA in the germline V gene. CDR3 size: 12 residues. With 7 bases removed from V and 2 bases from J, the gap between germline ends came to 11 bases. Here the CDR3 DNA reads TGCAGCGGGAGACGGCGAAACACTGAAGCTTTCTTT. Amino acids: CSGRRRNTEAFF.

This chain uses TRBV6-5 with TRBJ2-1; 7 bases map to TRBD2. The CDR3 is 15 residues long. The germline gives CDR1 MNHEY, CDR2 SVGAGI. Trimming took 6 bases from V and 4 from J; bases not matched to a gene: 9. CDR3: CASSYSWRGYNEQFF. The CDR3, as DNA: TGTGCCAGCAGCTACAGTTGGCGGGGGTACAATGAGCAGTTCTTC.

The rearrangement uses TRBV19 and TRBJ2-6, with D tentatively TRBD1 (6 bases). The CDR3 spans 14 residues. CDR1 is LNHDA, CDR2 SQIVND, per germline (reference sequence). V was clipped by 6 bases and J by 2 bases, with 8 bases between them. The CDR3 region has the DNA TGTGCCAGTAGGCACAGGGCTGGGGCCAACGTCCTGACTTTC. This sequence encodes CASRHRAGANVLTF. Full variable domain (missing parts from reference TRBV19 and TRBJ2-6): DGGITQSPKYLFRKEGQNVTLSCEQNLNHDAMYWYRQDPGQGLRLIYYSQIVNDFQKGDIAEGYSVSREKKESFPLTVTSAQKNPTAFYLCASRHRAGANVLTFGAGSRLTVL.

This clonotype was counted a few times. V usage is TRBV4-1 and J usage is TRBJ1-2; TRBD1 might be the D (6 bases). Trimming shortened V by 0 bases and J by 3 bases, and 14 bases separated the two germline ends. Germline V gives CDR1 MGHRA, CDR2 YSYEKL. The CDR3 is 16 amino acids. DNA of the CDR3: TGCGCCAGCAGCCAAGATGGGGGGAGACAGGACTATGGCTACACCTTC. Protein: CASSQDGGRQDYGYTF.

The gene calls are TRBV29-1 and TRBJ1-2, with 9 bases lining up with TRBD1. CDR3 length: 14 amino acids. Germline values: CDR1 SQVTM, CDR2 ANQGSEA. V lost 3 bases and J lost 6; bases outside the gene matches: 8. CDR3 sequence reads: CSVDFVWTGDGYTF. CDR3 DNA: TGCAGCGTTGACTTCGTATGGACAGGGGATGGCTACACCTTC.

V and J are TRBV18 and TRBJ2-5; D may be TRBD1 or TRBD2 (6 bases each). Judging by the DNA end, TRBJ2-7 fits better; the J call may be wrong. Looked up from germline, CDR1 is KGHSH and CDR2 is LQKENI. The CDR3 contains 15 residues. CDR3 coding DNA: TGTGCCAGCTCACCTGCCGACCGAGGGGGGTACGAGCAGTACTTC. This translates into CASSPADRGGYEQYF.

This clonotype appeared a few times. The CDR3: CASRPAGGTEAFF. The CDR3 DNA is TGTGCCAGCAGGCCCGCGGGGGGCACTGAAGCTTTCTTT. This sequence joins TRBV11-1 and TRBJ1-1; D may be TRBD1 (5 bases). Looked up from germline, CDR1 is SGHAT and CDR2 is FQDESV (reference sequence). The CDR3 contains 13 residues. Trimming pared 6 bases from V and 4 bases from J, leaving 12 bases between.

The chain combines TRBV12-3 or TRBV12-4 with TRBJ2-1; no firm D call. Trimming removed 3 bases from V and 0 bases from J, with 15 bases in between. There are 17 residues in the CDR3. CDR3 bases: TGTGCCAGCAGTTTGCTGTTGCGCGGTAGCTCCTACAATGAGCAGTTCTTC. Protein: CASSLLLRGSSYNEQFF.

This CDR3 reads CASSPGLAGSDEQFF. CDR3 DNA: TGTGCCAGCAGCCCAGGACTAGCGGGATCGGATGAGCAGTTCTTC. The genes are TRBV14 and TRBJ2-1; 12 bases fit TRBD2. The germline V gene has CDR1 SGHDN and CDR2 FVKESK. CDR3 length: 15 residues. Unmatched junction bases numbered 6, after V lost 4 bases and J lost 8 bases.